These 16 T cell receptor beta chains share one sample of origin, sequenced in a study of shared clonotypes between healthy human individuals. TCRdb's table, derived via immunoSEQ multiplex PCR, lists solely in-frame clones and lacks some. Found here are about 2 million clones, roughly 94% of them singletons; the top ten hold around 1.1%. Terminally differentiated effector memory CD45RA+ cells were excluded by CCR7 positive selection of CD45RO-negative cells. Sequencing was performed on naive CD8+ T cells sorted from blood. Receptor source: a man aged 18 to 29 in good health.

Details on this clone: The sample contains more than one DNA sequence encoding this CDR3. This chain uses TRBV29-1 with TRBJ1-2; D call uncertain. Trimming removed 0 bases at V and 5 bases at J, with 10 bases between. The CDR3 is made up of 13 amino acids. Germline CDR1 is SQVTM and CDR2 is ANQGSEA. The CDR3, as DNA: TGCAGCGTTGAAGATCAGGAGGGATATGGCTACACCTTC. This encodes CSVEDQEGYGYTF.

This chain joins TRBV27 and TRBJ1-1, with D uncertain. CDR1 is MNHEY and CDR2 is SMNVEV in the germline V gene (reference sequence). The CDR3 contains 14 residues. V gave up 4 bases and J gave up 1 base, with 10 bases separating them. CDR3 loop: CASSSTKANTEAFF. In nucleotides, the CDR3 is TGTGCCAGCAGTTCGACGAAGGCGAACACTGAAGCTTTCTTT.

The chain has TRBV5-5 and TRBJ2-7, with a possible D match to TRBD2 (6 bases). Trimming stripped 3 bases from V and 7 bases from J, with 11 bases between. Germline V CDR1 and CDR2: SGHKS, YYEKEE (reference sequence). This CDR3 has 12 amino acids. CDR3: CASSWGDPEQYF. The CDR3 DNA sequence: TGTGCCAGCAGCTGGGGGGATCCGGAGCAGTACTTC.

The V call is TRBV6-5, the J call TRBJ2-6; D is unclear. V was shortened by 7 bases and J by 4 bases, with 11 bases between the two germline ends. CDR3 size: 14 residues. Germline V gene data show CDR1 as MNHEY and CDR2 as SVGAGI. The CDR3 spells CASTPLGGANVLTF. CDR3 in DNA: TGTGCCAGCACCCCACTTGGCGGGGCCAACGTCCTGACTTTC.

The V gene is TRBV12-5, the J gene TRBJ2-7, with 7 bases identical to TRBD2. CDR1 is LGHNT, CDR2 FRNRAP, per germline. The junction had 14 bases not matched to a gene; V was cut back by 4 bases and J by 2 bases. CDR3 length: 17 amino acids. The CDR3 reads CASGSTIVGGTTYEQYF. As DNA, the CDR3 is TGTGCTAGTGGTTCAACCATTGTCGGAGGGACTACCTACGAGCAGTACTTC.

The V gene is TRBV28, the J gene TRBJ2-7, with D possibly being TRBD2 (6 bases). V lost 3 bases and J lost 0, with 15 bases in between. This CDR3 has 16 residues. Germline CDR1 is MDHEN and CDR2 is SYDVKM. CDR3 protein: CASSFRRVGDSYEQYF. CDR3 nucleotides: TGTGCCAGCAGTTTTAGGAGGGTGGGAGACTCCTACGAGCAGTACTTC.

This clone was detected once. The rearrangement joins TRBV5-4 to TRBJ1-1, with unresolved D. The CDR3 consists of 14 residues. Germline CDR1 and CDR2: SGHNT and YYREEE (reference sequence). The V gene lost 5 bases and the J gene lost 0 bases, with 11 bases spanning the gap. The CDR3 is CASRVEGMNTEAFF. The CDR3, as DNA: TGTGCCAGCAGGGTGGAGGGAATGAACACTGAAGCTTTCTTT.

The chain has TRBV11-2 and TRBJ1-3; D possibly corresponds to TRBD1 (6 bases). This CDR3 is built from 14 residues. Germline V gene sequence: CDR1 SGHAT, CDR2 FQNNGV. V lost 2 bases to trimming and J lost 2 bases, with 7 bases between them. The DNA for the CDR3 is TGTGCCAGCAGCTTACAGGGGCCTGGAAACACCATATATTTT. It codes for CASSLQGPGNTIYF.

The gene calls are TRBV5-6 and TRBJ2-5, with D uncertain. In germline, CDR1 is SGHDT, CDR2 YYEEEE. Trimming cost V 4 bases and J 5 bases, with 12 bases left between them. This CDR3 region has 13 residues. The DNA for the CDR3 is TGTGCCAGCAGCCCGCCTGGGCGGGAGACCCAGTACTTC. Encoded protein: CASSPPGRETQYF. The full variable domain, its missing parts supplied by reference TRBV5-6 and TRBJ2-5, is DAGVTQSPTHLIKTRGQQVTLRCSPKSGHDTVSWYQQALGQGPQFIFQYYEEEERQRGNFPDRFSGHQFPNYSSELNVNALLLGDSALYLCASSPPGRETQYFGPGTRLLVL.

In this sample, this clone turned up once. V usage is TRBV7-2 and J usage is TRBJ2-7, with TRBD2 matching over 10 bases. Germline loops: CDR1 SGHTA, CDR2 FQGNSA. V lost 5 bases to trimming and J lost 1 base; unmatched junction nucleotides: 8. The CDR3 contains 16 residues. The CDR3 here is CASSLPRTSGSYEQYF. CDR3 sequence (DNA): TGTGCCAGCAGCCTACCACGGACTAGCGGTTCCTACGAGCAGTACTTC.

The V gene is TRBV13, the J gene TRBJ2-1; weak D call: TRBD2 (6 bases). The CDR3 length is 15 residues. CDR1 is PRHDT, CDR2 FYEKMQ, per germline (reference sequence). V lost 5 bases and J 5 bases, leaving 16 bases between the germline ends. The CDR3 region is CASSQKVAVDNEQFF. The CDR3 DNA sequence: TGTGCCAGCAGCCAAAAAGTAGCGGTAGACAATGAGCAGTTCTTC.

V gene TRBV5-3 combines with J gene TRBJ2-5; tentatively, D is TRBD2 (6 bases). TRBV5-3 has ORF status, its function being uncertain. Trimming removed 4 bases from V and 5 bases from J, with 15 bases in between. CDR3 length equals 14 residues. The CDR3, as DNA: TGTGCCAGAAGCCCCTCGGGCGGGACGGAGACCCAGTACTTC. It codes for CARSPSGGTETQYF.

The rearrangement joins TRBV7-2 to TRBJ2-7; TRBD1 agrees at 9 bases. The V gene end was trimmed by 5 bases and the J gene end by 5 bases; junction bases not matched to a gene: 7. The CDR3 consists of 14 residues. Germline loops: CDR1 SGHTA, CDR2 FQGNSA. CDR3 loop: CASSPDRGMNEQYF. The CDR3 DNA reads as TGTGCCAGCAGCCCGGACAGGGGAATGAACGAGCAGTACTTC.

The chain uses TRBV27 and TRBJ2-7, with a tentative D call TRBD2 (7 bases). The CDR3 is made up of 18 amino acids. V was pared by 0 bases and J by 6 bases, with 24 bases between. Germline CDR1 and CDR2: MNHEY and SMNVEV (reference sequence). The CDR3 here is CASSLSIPQGGGISEQYF. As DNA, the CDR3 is TGTGCCAGCAGTTTATCGATCCCTCAGGGAGGGGGAATCAGCGAGCAGTACTTC.

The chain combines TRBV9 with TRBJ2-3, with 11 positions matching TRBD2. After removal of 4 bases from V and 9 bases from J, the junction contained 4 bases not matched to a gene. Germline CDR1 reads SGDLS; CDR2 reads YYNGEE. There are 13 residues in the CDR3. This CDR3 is CASSLTSGETQYF. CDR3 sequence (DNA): TGTGCCAGCAGCTTGACTAGCGGGGAGACGCAGTATTTT.

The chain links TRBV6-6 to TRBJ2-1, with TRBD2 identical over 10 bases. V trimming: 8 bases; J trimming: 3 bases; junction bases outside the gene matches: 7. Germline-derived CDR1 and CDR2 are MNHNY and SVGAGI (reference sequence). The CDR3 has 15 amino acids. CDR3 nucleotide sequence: TGTGCCAGCCTCGCAGGGACTAGCGTCTACAATGAGCAGTTCTTC. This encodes CASLAGTSVYNEQFF.